This entry lists 8 T cell receptor beta chains sequenced from one sample in a study of blood T cell repertoires in COVID-19. Only in-frame clones appear in the TCRdb table, and some are missing; sequencing was by immunoSEQ multiplex PCR. The sample shows more than 300,000 clones, 87% of them seen only once. Sequenced input: peripheral blood. The receptors originated from a woman aged 50 to 60 with COVID-19, enrolled during active disease.

This CDR3 is CASSPTVFNSNYGYTF. DNA of the CDR3: TGTGCCAGCTCACCGACAGTTTTCAATTCTAACTATGGCTACACCTTC. The V call is TRBV18, the J call TRBJ1-2; D might be TRBD1 (5 bases). CDR1 is KGHSH and CDR2 is LQKENI in the germline V gene. The length of the CDR3 is 16 residues. The V and J ends lost 3 bases and 0 bases respectively, with 14 bases between them.

The gene calls are TRBV6-2 or TRBV6-3 and TRBJ2-7; 9 nucleotides match TRBD2. Germline V gene data show CDR1 as MNHEY and CDR2 as SVGEGT. The ends lost 2 bases at V and 4 bases at J; junction bases unmatched: 6. The CDR3 contains 15 residues. The chain's CDR3 is CASSYPAGGFYEQYF. CDR3 DNA: TGTGCCAGCAGTTACCCGGCGGGAGGGTTTTACGAGCAGTACTTC.

This chain uses TRBV6-2 or TRBV6-3 with TRBJ2-5; 7 bases are shared with TRBD1. Unmatched junction bases numbered 5, after V lost 5 bases and J lost 2 bases. Germline CDR1 MNHEY, CDR2 SVGEGT. The CDR3 sequence is 14 residues long. For the CDR3, the DNA is TGTGCCAGCAGTGAGGGACAGCCACAAGAGACCCAGTACTTC. Protein sequence: CASSEGQPQETQYF.

Many counts were recorded for this clone. The V gene is TRBV3-1 (or the pseudogene TRBV3-2), the J gene TRBJ2-2; TRBD2 matches at 9 bases. CDR1 is LGHDT, CDR2 YNNKEL, per germline (reference sequence). V lost 4 bases and J lost 2; bases outside the gene matches: 5. This CDR3 contains 16 residues. The CDR3 DNA reads as TGTGCCAGCAGCCCCGGGACTAGCTTCAACACCGGGGAGCTGTTTTTT. Amino acids: CASSPGTSFNTGELFF.

The V call is TRBV11-3, the J call TRBJ1-2; 9 positions match TRBD1. The J segment lost 2 bases and the V segment lost 5 bases, leaving 15 bases of the junction unmatched. The CDR3 totals 18 residues. The germline CDR1 and CDR2 sequences are SGHNT and YENEEA. The CDR3 coding sequence is TGTGCCAGCAGCCCCGAAAGGGGCGGGACAGGGAACAACTATGGCTACACCTTC. This encodes CASSPERGGTGNNYGYTF. Complete variable domain (other parts from reference TRBV11-3 and TRBJ1-2): EAGVVQSPRYKIIEKKQPVAFWCNPISGHNTLYWYLQNLGQGPELLIRYENEEAVDDSQLPKDRFSAERLKGVDSTLKIQPAELGDSAVYLCASSPERGGTGNNYGYTFGSGTRLTVV.

This chain links TRBV12-5 with TRBJ2-2; perhaps TRBD1 as D (6 bases). V shed 0 bases and J shed 7 bases, with 12 bases lying between them. Germline-derived CDR1 and CDR2 are LGHNT and FRNRAP. CDR3 size: 15 residues. CDR3 sequence: CASGLVLGARGELFF. The DNA of the CDR3 is TGTGCTAGTGGTTTGGTTTTGGGGGCCCGCGGGGAGCTGTTTTTT.

The chain recombines TRBV9 with TRBJ2-3; 9 bases map to TRBD2. The V gene end was trimmed by 0 bases and the J gene end by 7 bases; junction bases not matched to a gene: 12. CDR3 length: 17 residues. Germline V gene data show CDR1 as SGDLS and CDR2 as YYNGEE. CDR3 nucleotides: TGTGCCAGCAGCGTAGACGGCGGGAGGGTTACTATAAATACGCAGTATTTT. Translating it yields CASSVDGGRVTINTQYF. The full variable domain, with the rest looked up from reference TRBV9 and TRBJ2-3, is DSGVTQTPKHLITATGQRVTLRCSPRSGDLSVYWYQQSLDQGLQFLIQYYNGEERAKGNILERFSAQQFPDLHSELNLSSLELGDSALYFCASSVDGGRVTINTQYFGPGTRLTVL.

The rearrangement joins TRBV14 to TRBJ2-1; a possible D gene is TRBD1 (6 bases). The germline V and J ends were trimmed by 0 bases and 4 bases, with 25 bases remaining between them. CDR1 is SGHDN, CDR2 FVKESK, per germline. This CDR3 has 20 residues. The CDR3 reads CASSQDPNKQGLLSYNEQFF. CDR3 sequence (DNA): TGTGCCAGCAGCCAAGACCCGAATAAACAGGGTCTACTGTCATACAATGAGCAGTTCTTC.